This T cell receptor (beta chain) emerged from a study of T-cell memory formation after mild COVID-19. Overall study context: Clustering of TCRs was largely donor specific.

After 5'RACE with constant-segment primers, TCR alpha and TCR beta cDNA libraries carrying sample barcodes and UMIs were obtained. TCRdb ran MiXCR on the 5' RACE reads and lists one entry per CDR3 protein. The table shows 300,000 to 400,000 distinct CDR3 sequences, with 15% to 20% occurring only once. This clonotype was counted between two and nine times. Its antigen is unknown. Whole-study findings and limits: Day 15 to 85 contractors were CD4/CD8 balanced; later expanders leaned CD4+. Among CD4+ contracting clones, most were CM and EM, and CD8+ ones EMRA.

Germline V gene lookup returns CDR1 SGHRS and CDR2 YFSETQ. The CDR3 sequence is 15 residues long. The V gene lost 3 bases and the J gene lost 0 bases, with 10 bases spanning the gap. V and J are TRBV5-1 and TRBJ2-1; either TRBD1 or TRBD2 may fit D (5 bases each). This sequence was found in a man between 18 and 35 years old who had mild COVID-19 (a few samples of this study predate the infection). Cell type and time point are not known. Input material: PBMCs or a T cell subset sorted from them (not recorded which). This chain's CDR3 is CASSSGTGSYNEQFF. The CDR3 DNA is TGCGCCAGCAGCTCCGGGACGGGCTCCTACAATGAGCAGTTCTTC.